This T cell receptor beta chain was identified in a study of blood T cell repertoires in COVID-19. On the study more broadly: Spain, Italy and the United States supplied samples that represented acute and convalescent COVID-19.

The authors' processing: Reference gene primer amplification yielded estimated nucleated cell counts. Data came from immunoSEQ multiplex PCR; TCRdb stores just in-frame clones and leaves some out. The V and J calls and the clone size are those of that table, but D and trimming were determined from the DNA. The sample shows approximately 59,000 clones, around 83% of them seen only once. Trimming cost V 5 bases and J 3 bases; bases outside gene matches: 12. The CDR3 contains 16 residues. CDR1 LNHDA and CDR2 SQIVND come from the germline V gene (reference sequence). The genes are TRBV19 and TRBJ1-2; TRBD1 agrees at 7 bases. The sequenced sample consisted of peripheral blood. The receptor comes from a woman at least 80 years old with acute or convalescent COVID-19. This CDR3 is CASSPVDRVGDYGYTF. DNA for the CDR3: TGTGCCAGTAGTCCGGTCGACAGGGTAGGCGACTATGGCTACACCTTC. Full variable domain (remainder filled in from reference TRBV19 and TRBJ1-2): DGGITQSPKYLFRKEGQNVTLSCEQNLNHDAMYWYRQDPGQGLRLIYYSQIVNDFQKGDIAEGYSVSREKKESFPLTVTSAQKNPTAFYLCASSPVDRVGDYGYTFGSGTRLTVV.